The 5 T cell receptor beta chains given below trace back to one sample, sequenced in a study of blood T cells in healthy people across ages (dated by TCRdb to about 2015). Receptors were amplified or captured by 5' RACE. Reads for this sample came from an Illumina HiSeq 2500. The second PCR ran for about 6 to 12 cycles and used a J-beta primer mix along with a sample-barcoded 5' primer. TCRdb reprocessed the public reads (quality trimming at Q25 with fastp, clone calling with MiXCR) and kept in-frame beta chains. Duplicate CDR3 protein sequences are folded into a single record with the most common DNA and genes. The sample data list around 940,000 distinct CDR3 sequences, and about 51% of these were observed just once. The ten largest clones represent around a fifth of the sample. The sample consisted of blood. These TCRs come from a woman aged 60-75 years in good health.

V gene TRBV20-1 combines with J gene TRBJ2-3, with 7 bases aligning to TRBD2. Losses at the gene ends were 4 bases for V and 7 bases for J; bases not matched to a gene: 5. This CDR3 is built from 12 residues. Germline V CDR1 and CDR2: DFQATT, SNEGSKA (reference sequence). The CDR3 DNA reads as TGCAGTGCTACAGGACTAGAAAATACGCAGTATTTT. Translation: CSATGLENTQYF.

The chain carries TRBV27 and TRBJ2-1; D might be TRBD2 (5 bases). The CDR3 extends over 11 amino acids. CDR1 is MNHEY, CDR2 SMNVEV, per germline (reference sequence). V was cut by 5 bases and J by 9 bases, with 8 bases left in between. CDR3 DNA sequence: TGTGCCAGCAGTATAGGACTTGAGCAGTTCTTC. The encoded protein is CASSIGLEQFF.

V and J are TRBV6-2 or TRBV6-3 and TRBJ2-7; 8 bases map to TRBD2. Trimming took 1 base from V and 3 from J; bases not matched to a gene: 2. Germline CDR1 reads MNHEY; CDR2 reads SVGEGT. CDR3 size: 14 residues. The CDR3 region has the DNA TGTGCCAGCAGTTACTTAGCGGGACGCTACGAGCAGTACTTC. It encodes CASSYLAGRYEQYF.

This chain connects TRBV19 to TRBJ2-6, with 9 bases identical to TRBD2. The germline V gene encodes CDR1 LNHDA and CDR2 SQIVND (reference sequence). This CDR3 has 17 amino acids. After removal of 5 bases from V and 0 bases from J, the junction contained 5 bases not matched to a gene. DNA for the CDR3: TGTGCCAGTAGTCTTCTAGCGGGGAGCTCTGGGGCCAACGTCCTGACTTTC. This codes for CASSLLAGSSGANVLTF.

This clonotype was detected only once. The V call is TRBV7-9, the J call TRBJ2-2; possibly TRBD1 or TRBD2 for D (5 bases each). Germline loops: CDR1 SEHNR, CDR2 FQNEAQ (reference sequence). Trimming stripped 5 bases from V and 0 bases from J, with 10 bases between. This CDR3 spans 15 amino acids. CDR3 DNA sequence: TGTGCCAGCAGCGCCGGGACCTCGAACACCGGGGAGCTGTTTTTT. Protein sequence: CASSAGTSNTGELFF.